This TCR beta chain was recorded in a study of response to subunit inactivated influenza vaccine (dated 2018 in TCRdb). About the full investigation: Deep quantitative profiling of the T cell receptor repertoire was used in the study to follow responses to a trivalent subunit inactivated influenza vaccine. Results and caveats for the whole study, not just this receptor: It was suggested by the authors that each seasonal influenza vaccination may recruit only a limited number of new T cells.

This clonotype turned up a few times. Which antigen it targets is not known. No base-level quality is on record; no much larger clone is a single base apart. Library preparation was by RT-PCR. Sequencer: Illumina HiSeq 2500. The public sequencing data were trimmed at Q25 with fastp and processed into clonotypes with MiXCR by TCRdb, which kept only in-frame beta chains. CDR3 protein duplicates are merged, each entry listing the most common genes and DNA. Within this sample are over 150,000 distinct CDR3 sequences, with 13% to 15% of them counted one time only. The leading ten clones occupy roughly 24% of the sample. According to the germline V gene, CDR1 reads SGHAT and CDR2 reads FQNNGV. V was cut back by 2 bases and J by 5 bases, leaving a gap of 12 bases between them. Its CDR3 holds 14 amino acids, cysteine through phenylalanine. Only CDR3 DNA remains: 42 bases, in frame from the first base.

The receptor was derived from a man aged 45-65 years who received an inactivated influenza vaccine. Donor details come from another sample of the same person, matched by shared clones. The chain is assembled from TRBV11-2 and TRBJ1-1, with no confidently assigned D gene. The specimen was CD8+ T cells sorted from PBMCs, collected 5 days after vaccination. The CDR3 in this case is CASSLIAGGTEAFF. Here is the DNA: TGTGCCAGCAGCTTAATCGCAGGAGGTACTGAAGCTTTCTTT.